Below are 5 T cell receptor beta chains sequenced from a single sample in a study of shared clonotypes between healthy human individuals. The method was immunoSEQ multiplex PCR; TCRdb's version includes in-frame clones alone and lacks a portion of them. The sample includes roughly 1 million clones, about 80% of them seen just once. The sample taken for sequencing was memory CD4+ T cells sorted from blood. Subset of the sample: CD45RA-negative fraction. The receptor source for this set is a man aged 18 to 35 in good health.

This rearrangement joins TRBV6-6 to TRBJ1-5, with a tentative D call TRBD1 (6 bases). The CDR3 is 14 amino acids. V was trimmed by 6 bases and J by 6 bases, leaving 15 bases between them. Germline values: CDR1 MNHNY, CDR2 SVGAGI (reference sequence). CDR3 loop: CASSPRGAGQPQHF. CDR3 DNA sequence: TGTGCCAGCAGCCCGCGGGGGGCGGGTCAGCCCCAGCATTTT.

This chain's CDR3 is CASSLRNERQGHGNTIYF. Here the CDR3 DNA reads TGTGCCAGCAGCTTACGGAATGAGCGACAGGGACATGGAAACACCATATATTTT. The chain is built from TRBV11-3 and TRBJ1-3; 7 nucleotides match TRBD1. Germline V lookup: CDR1 SGHNT, CDR2 YENEEA. There are 18 residues in the CDR3. Losses at the gene ends were 2 bases for V and 3 bases for J; bases not matched to a gene: 13. Complete variable domain (other parts from reference TRBV11-3 and TRBJ1-3): EAGVVQSPRYKIIEKKQPVAFWCNPISGHNTLYWYLQNLGQGPELLIRYENEEAVDDSQLPKDRFSAERLKGVDSTLKIQPAELGDSAVYLCASSLRNERQGHGNTIYFGEGSWLTVV.

The chain links TRBV18 to TRBJ2-7; TRBD1 matches at 7 bases. This CDR3 has 14 residues. V lost 4 bases to trimming and J lost 5 bases; unmatched junction nucleotides: 8. Germline values: CDR1 KGHSH, CDR2 LQKENI. CDR3 residues: CASSQRTGIHEQYF. CDR3 nucleotide sequence: TGTGCCAGCTCACAACGGACAGGTATCCACGAGCAGTACTTC.

In this sample, this clone turned up a few times. Sequence at one end of the junction differs from germline and may be a read error. The CDR3 region has the DNA TGTGCCAGTAGTACCCCGGGCTCACACCTCCACTTT. Its translation is CASSTPGSHLHF. The rearrangement joins TRBV19 to TRBJ1-6; D gene uncertain. Looked up from germline, CDR1 is LNHDA and CDR2 is SQIVND (reference sequence). CDR3 length: 12 amino acids.

Turning to this clone: One end of the junction varies from germline; a read error may be responsible. CDR3 DNA: TGTGCTAGCAGCTCGGGGACTAGTGGGGTAGATACGCAGTATTTT. It yields the protein CASSSGTSGVDTQYF. The V gene is TRBV7-7, the J gene TRBJ2-3; 8 bases align to TRBD2. CDR3 length: 15 amino acids. Germline V gene data show CDR1 as SSHAT and CDR2 as FNYEAQ (reference sequence). The entire variable domain, with the rest obtained from reference TRBV7-7 and TRBJ2-3, is as follows: GAGVSQSPRYKVTKRGQDVTLRCDPISSHATLYWYQQALGQGPEFLTYFNYEAQPDKSGLPSDRFSAERPEGSISTLTIQRTEQRDSAMYRCASSSGTSGVDTQYFGPGTRLTVL.